This TCR beta chain came from a study of T cells in narcolepsy. Study results and limitations: In some patient and control memory CD4+ samples, autoreactive clones were absent.

Data came from immunoSEQ multiplex PCR; TCRdb stores just in-frame clones and leaves some out. The sample contains about 27,000 clones, just under 85% of which appear only once. Note on this clone: The antigen is unknown.

The TCR sequence derives from a human donor with narcolepsy. Sequencing used CD45RA- memory CD4+ T cells from PBMCs.

CDR3 loop: CASSGRDTDTQYF. The CDR3 DNA follows: TGTGCCAGCAGTGGCAGGGACACAGATACGCAGTATTTT. The rearrangement links TRBV25-1 to TRBJ2-3; tentatively, D is TRBD1 (5 bases). Trimming pared 4 bases from V and 2 bases from J, leaving 7 bases between. Germline V gene lookup returns CDR1 MGHDK and CDR2 SYGVNS. The CDR3 contains 13 residues.